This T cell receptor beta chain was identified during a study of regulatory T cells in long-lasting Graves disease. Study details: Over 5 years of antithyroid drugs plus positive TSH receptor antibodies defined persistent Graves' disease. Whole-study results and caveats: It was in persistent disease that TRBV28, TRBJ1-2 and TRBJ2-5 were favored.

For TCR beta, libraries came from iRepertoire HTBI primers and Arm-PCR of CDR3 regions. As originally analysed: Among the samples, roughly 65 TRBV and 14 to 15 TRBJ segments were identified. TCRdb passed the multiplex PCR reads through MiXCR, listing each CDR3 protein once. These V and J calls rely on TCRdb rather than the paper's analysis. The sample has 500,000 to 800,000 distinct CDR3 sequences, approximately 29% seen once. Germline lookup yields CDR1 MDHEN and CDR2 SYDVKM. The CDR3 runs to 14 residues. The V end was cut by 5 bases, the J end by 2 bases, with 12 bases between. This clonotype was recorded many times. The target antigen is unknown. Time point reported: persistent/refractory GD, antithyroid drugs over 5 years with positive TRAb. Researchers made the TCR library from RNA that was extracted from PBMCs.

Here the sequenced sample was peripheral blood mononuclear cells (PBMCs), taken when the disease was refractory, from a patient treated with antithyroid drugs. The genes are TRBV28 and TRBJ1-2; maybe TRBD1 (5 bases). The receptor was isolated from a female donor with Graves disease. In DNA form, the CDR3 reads TGTGCCAGCAGTAAGGGACGGCAGAACTATGGCTACACCTTC. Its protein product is CASSKGRQNYGYTF.